These T cell receptor beta chains were read from a single sample in a study of T cell repertoires in ileal Crohn's disease. Data came from immunoSEQ multiplex PCR; TCRdb stores just in-frame clones and leaves some out. Among 55,000 to 65,000 clones listed, 85% to 90% were seen once. The source material was ileal tissue. These TCRs come from an adult with Crohn's disease. CDR3s include the opening cysteine and the closing phenylalanine or tryptophan. The order of the fields is clone size, J gene, CDR3 length, D gene, V gene, CDR3 protein, CDR3 DNA. A D gene is named only where the DNA matches it firmly. Rows give clone size only sometimes, using once, few, many, or a class for an expanded clone.

-	TRBJ2-3	16	TRBD2	TRBV5-4	CASRTGTSGRSDTQYF	TGTGCCAGCAGAACCGGGACTAGCGGGAGATCAGATACGCAGTATTTT
-	TRBJ2-3	12	TRBD2	TRBV2	CATWTSPDTQYF	TGTGCCACTTGGACTAGCCCAGATACGCAGTATTTT
-	TRBJ1-1	17	TRBD1	TRBV7-8	CASSLSGQGSLNTEAFF	TGTGCCAGCAGCTTATCGGGACAGGGTTCCTTGAACACTGAAGCTTTCTTT
once	TRBJ2-3	16	TRBD2	TRBV15	CATSTSGSGFPDTQYF	TGTGCCACCAGCACGAGCGGGAGCGGATTCCCAGATACGCAGTATTTT
-	TRBJ2-1	15	TRBD2	TRBV7-2	CASSWRGGAYNEQFF	TGTGCCAGCAGCTGGCGGGGGGGAGCCTACAATGAGCAGTTCTTC
-	TRBJ2-4	18	TRBD2	TRBV5-1	CASSQTLAGGLAKNIQYF	TGCGCCAGCAGCCAAACGCTAGCGGGGGGCTTAGCCAAAAACATTCAGTACTTC
-	TRBJ1-2	13	TRBD1	TRBV28	CATLTGDGDGYTF	TGTGCCACCCTGACAGGGGATGGGGATGGCTACACCTTC
-	TRBJ2-7	17	TRBD2	TRBV28	CASSLWASGKGIDEQYF	TGTGCCAGCAGTTTATGGGCTAGCGGGAAAGGTATCGACGAGCAGTACTTC
-	TRBJ1-3	17	-	TRBV4-1	CASSPLPTGSSGNTIYF	TGCGCCAGCAGCCCCCTGCCTACAGGGAGCTCTGGAAACACCATATATTTT
-	TRBJ1-2	13	-	TRBV28	CASSLSGLYGYTF	TGTGCCAGCAGTTTATCAGGCCTCTATGGCTACACCTTC
-	TRBJ2-2	15	TRBD1	TRBV18	CASSPGTVNTGELFF	TGTGCCAGCTCACCAGGGACAGTAAACACCGGGGAGCTGTTTTTT